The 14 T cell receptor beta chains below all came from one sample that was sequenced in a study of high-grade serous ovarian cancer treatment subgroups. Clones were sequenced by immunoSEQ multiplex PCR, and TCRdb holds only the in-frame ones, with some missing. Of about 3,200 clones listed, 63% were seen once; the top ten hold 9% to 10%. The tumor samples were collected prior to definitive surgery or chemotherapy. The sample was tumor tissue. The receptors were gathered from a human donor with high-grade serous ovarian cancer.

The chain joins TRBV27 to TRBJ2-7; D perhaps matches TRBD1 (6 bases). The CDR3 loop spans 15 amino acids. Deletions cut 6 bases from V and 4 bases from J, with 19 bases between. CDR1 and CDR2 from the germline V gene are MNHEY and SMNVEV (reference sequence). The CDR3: CASRSGGGRGYEQYF. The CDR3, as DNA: TGTGCCAGCAGGTCAGGTGGGGGCAGGGGATACGAGCAGTACTTC.

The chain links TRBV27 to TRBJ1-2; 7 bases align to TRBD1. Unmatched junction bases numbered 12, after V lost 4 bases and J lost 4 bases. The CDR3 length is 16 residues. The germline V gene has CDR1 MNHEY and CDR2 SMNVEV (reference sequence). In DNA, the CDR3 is TGTGCCAGCAGTTACAAGACAGGGCCCAATCCCTATGGCTACACCTTC. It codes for CASSYKTGPNPYGYTF.

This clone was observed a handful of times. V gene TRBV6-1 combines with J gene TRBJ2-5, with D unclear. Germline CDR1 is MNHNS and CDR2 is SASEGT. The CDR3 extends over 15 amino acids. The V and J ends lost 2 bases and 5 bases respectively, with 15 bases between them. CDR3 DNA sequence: TGTGCCAGCAGTGAACTGGCAGAGCGCCAGGAGACCCAGTACTTC. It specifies CASSELAERQETQYF.

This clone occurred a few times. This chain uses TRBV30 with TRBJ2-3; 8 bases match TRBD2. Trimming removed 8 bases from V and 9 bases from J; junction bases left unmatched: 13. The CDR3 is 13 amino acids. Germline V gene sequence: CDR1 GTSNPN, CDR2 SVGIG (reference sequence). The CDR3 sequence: CALSGVQWETQYF. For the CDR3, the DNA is TGTGCCCTTAGCGGGGTTCAGTGGGAGACGCAGTATTTT.

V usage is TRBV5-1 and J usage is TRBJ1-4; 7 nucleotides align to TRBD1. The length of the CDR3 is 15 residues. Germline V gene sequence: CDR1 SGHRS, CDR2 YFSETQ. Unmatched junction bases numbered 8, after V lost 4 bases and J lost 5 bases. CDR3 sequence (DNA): TGCGCCAGCAGCAGAACCGGGACAGCGAATGAAAAACTGTTTTTT. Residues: CASSRTGTANEKLFF.

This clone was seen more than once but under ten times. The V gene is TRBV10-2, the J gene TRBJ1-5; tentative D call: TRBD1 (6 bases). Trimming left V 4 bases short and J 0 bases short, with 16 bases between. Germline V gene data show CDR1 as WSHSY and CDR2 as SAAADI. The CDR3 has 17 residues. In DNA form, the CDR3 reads TGCGCCAGCAGTGGTTCAGGGGTAGGTAGTAGCAATCAGCCCCAGCATTTT. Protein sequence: CASSGSGVGSSNQPQHF.

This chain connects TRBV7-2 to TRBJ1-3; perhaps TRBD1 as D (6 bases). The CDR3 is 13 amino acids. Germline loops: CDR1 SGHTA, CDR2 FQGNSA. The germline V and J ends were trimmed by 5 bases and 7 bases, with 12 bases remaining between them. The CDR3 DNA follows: TGTGCCAGCAGCCCAACAGGGCCGAACACCATATATTTT. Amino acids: CASSPTGPNTIYF.

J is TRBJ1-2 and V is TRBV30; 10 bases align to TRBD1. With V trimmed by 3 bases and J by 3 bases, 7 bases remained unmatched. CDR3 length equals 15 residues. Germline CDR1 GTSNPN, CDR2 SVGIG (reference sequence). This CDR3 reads CAWRRRTGGDYGYTF. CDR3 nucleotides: TGTGCCTGGAGGAGAAGGACAGGGGGTGACTATGGCTACACCTTC.

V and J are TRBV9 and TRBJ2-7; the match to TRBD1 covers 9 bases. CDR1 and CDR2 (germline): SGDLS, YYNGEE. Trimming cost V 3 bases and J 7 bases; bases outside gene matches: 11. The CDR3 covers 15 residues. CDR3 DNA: TGTGCCAGCAGCGACGAACAACAGGGGGCGCGGGAGCAGTACTTC. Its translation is CASSDEQQGAREQYF.

CDR3 in amino acids: CASSLTGLYEQYF. The CDR3 region has the DNA TGTGCCAGCAGCCTGACAGGGCTCTACGAGCAGTACTTC. The V call is TRBV5-4, the J call TRBJ2-7, with 7 bases lining up with TRBD1. Trimming cost V 4 bases and J 3 bases; bases outside gene matches: 4. From germline, CDR1 is SGHNT and CDR2 YYREEE (reference sequence). This CDR3 spans 13 amino acids.

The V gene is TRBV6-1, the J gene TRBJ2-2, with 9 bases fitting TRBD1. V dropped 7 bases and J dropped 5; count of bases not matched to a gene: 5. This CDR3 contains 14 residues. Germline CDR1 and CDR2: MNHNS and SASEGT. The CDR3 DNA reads TGTGCCAGCAACGACAGGGGGAGGACCGGGGAGCTGTTTTTT. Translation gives CASNDRGRTGELFF.

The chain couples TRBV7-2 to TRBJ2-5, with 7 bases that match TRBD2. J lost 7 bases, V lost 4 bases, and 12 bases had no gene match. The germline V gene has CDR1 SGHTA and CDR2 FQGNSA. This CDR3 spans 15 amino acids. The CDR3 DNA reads TGTGCCAGCAGCTCGACTAGCACACGTTCGGCGACCCAGTACTTC. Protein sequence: CASSSTSTRSATQYF.

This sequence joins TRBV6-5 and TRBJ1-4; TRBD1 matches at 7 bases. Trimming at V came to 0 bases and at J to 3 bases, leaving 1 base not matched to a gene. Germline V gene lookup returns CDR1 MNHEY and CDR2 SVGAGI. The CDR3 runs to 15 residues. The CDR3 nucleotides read TGTGCCAGCAGTTACTCGGGACAGCCTAATGAAAAACTGTTTTTT. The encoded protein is CASSYSGQPNEKLFF.

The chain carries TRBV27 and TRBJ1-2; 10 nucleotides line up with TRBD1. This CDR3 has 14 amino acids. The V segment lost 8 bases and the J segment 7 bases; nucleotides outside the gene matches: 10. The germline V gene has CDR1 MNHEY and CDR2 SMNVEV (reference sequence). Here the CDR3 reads CASANRDRGRGYTF. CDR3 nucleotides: TGTGCCAGCGCCAACCGGGACAGGGGACGTGGCTACACCTTC.